This T cell receptor beta chain was sequenced during a study of memory CD8 T cells in hepatitis C reinfection. Turning to the study itself: Peak reinfection sampling occurred 3 to 8 weeks after detected reinfection.

Time point indicated: peak reinfection, 3 to 8 weeks after reinfection detection. No in vitro expansion preceded TCR sequencing of the sorted cells. Only in-frame clones appear in the TCRdb table, and some are missing; sequencing was by immunoSEQ multiplex PCR. The sample holds about 45,000 clones; over 75% are singletons and the top ten take 1% to 1.5%. Per germline, CDR1 MDHEN and CDR2 SYDVKM. The CDR3 is made up of 19 amino acids. Sequencing used naive CD8+ T cells sorted from blood. The rearrangement uses TRBV28 and TRBJ2-5; the match to TRBD2 covers 13 bases. The J call may be faulty, since TRBJ2-7 better matches the DNA end. The source is a man aged 18-30 years with hepatitis C virus infection. The CDR3, as DNA: TGTGCCAGCAGTTTAGGGCCAGGGGGGACTAGCGGGGATTCCTACGAGCAGTACTTC. It translates to CASSLGPGGTSGDSYEQYF.